This T cell receptor beta chain was sequenced in a study of blood T cell repertoires in COVID-19. Method: immunoSEQ multiplex PCR; TCRdb's copy keeps in-frame clones and lacks some. The table records about 370,000 clones, roughly 90% of them present only once. From germline, CDR1 is SGDLS and CDR2 YYNGEE. The CDR3 totals 16 residues. With 0 bases clipped from V and 8 bases from J, the junction kept 11 bases outside the gene matches. The sample holds one count of this clone. This TCR was recovered from a woman in her thirties with COVID-19, enrolled during active disease. The rearrangement joins TRBV9 to TRBJ2-1; TRBD2 agrees at 7 bases. The sequenced sample was peripheral blood. The CDR3 loop is CASSVGASGASHEQFF. The DNA for the CDR3 is TGTGCCAGCAGCGTAGGGGCTAGCGGAGCCTCCCATGAGCAGTTCTTC.